The clone carrying this T cell receptor beta chain was seen more than once but under ten times. Its antigen is undetermined. Using a J-beta primer mix together with a sample-barcoded 5' primer, a second PCR was run for roughly 6 to 11 cycles. Via MiXCR, TCRdb re-called the 5' RACE reads, giving one row per CDR3 protein. The data contain about 1,000,000 distinct CDR3 sequences, over 35% of them singletons. This sample stems from a study of blood T cells in healthy people across ages. Overall study findings and caveats: Diversity was higher, and naive CD4+ cells more numerous, in long-lived donors than in aged donors.

The germline V gene encodes CDR1 LGHDT and CDR2 YNNKEL (reference sequence). The CDR3 contains 14 residues. Trimming took 4 bases from V and 3 from J, leaving 12 bases between them. The chain has TRBV3-1 and TRBJ1-2, with no clear D. The sequenced sample consisted of blood. The receptor comes from a woman aged 55 to 70 in good health. The CDR3 DNA is TGTGCCAGCAGCCCCTATACAGATTACTATGGCTACACCTTC. It codes for CASSPYTDYYGYTF.